A single sample is the source of the 24 T cell receptor beta chains below, sequenced in a study of shared clonotypes between healthy human individuals (dated by TCRdb to about 2020). The protocol used for the library was the immunoSEQ multiplex PCR assay. What TCRdb holds here is the immuneACCESS table cut down to in-frame rearrangements. Part of the clones is not present; checked against another copy, under half of the missing clones reflect an unresolved V gene, and the others are unexplained. The table for this sample lists 650,000 to 750,000 clones; 72% of them were counted only once. The top ten clones comprise 1.8% of the sample. The source material was memory CD4+ T cells sorted from blood. What the cell subset or site label conveys for this sample: CD45RA-negative fraction. These TCRs come from a woman younger than 45 in good health.

The V and J genes are TRBV7-3 and TRBJ2-3; a weak D match, TRBD1 (5 bases). This CDR3 is built from 14 residues. The V end lost 0 bases, the J end lost 1 base, and 5 bases lay between the germline ends. Per germline, CDR1 SGHTA and CDR2 FQGTGA. CDR3 DNA: TGTGCCAGCAGCTTAACGACAGGCACAGATACGCAGTATTTT. Residues: CASSLTTGTDTQYF.

The chain uses TRBV5-1 and TRBJ2-7; 8 nucleotides align to TRBD1. CDR1 and CDR2 from the germline V gene are SGHRS and YFSETQ. Trimming cost V 4 bases and J 5 bases; bases outside gene matches: 14. CDR3 length: 16 amino acids. The CDR3 DNA sequence: TGCGCCAGCAGCCCGGGACAGGTTAATTTCGGGAACGAGCAGTACTTC. The encoded protein is CASSPGQVNFGNEQYF.

As for this clone: A read error may explain this, as a much larger clone is one base away. The rearrangement links TRBV5-6 to TRBJ2-6; D not resolved. Between the trimmed V and J ends, which lost 5 bases and 1 base, there was a span of 1 base. Germline assignment: CDR1 SGHDT and CDR2 YYEEEE. This CDR3 spans 12 amino acids. CDR3 bases: TGTGCCAGCAGTTCTGGGGCCAACGTCCTGACTTTC. Protein product: CASSSGANVLTF.

The chain recombines TRBV19 with TRBJ2-5, with TRBD1 identical over 7 bases. V lost 9 bases to trimming and J lost 1 base; unmatched junction nucleotides: 5. In germline, CDR1 is LNHDA, CDR2 SQIVND (reference sequence). This CDR3 spans 13 amino acids. CDR3 in DNA: TGTGCCAGCCACAGGGGTTCCCAAGAGACCCAGTACTTC. Amino acid sequence: CASHRGSQETQYF.

This clone was observed once. V gene TRBV4-2 combines with J gene TRBJ2-1; no firm D call. CDR1 and CDR2 (germline): LGHNA, YNFKEQ. CDR3 length: 15 residues. Trimming shortened V by 5 bases and J by 3 bases, and 14 bases separated the two germline ends. CDR3 residues: CASSSGASYYNEQFF. The CDR3 coding sequence is TGTGCCAGCAGCAGTGGAGCGTCTTACTACAATGAGCAGTTCTTC.

The chain links TRBV18 to TRBJ2-7, with D maybe TRBD2 (5 bases). Germline V gene sequence: CDR1 KGHSH, CDR2 LQKENI. The CDR3 sequence is 15 residues long. V was shortened by 0 bases and J by 3 bases, with 12 bases between the two germline ends. The CDR3 protein is CASSPPASGYYEQYF. The CDR3 nucleotides read TGTGCCAGCTCACCACCAGCGAGCGGTTACTACGAGCAGTACTTC. The whole variable domain, remainder taken from reference TRBV18 and TRBJ2-7, is NAGVMQNPRHLVRRRGQEARLRCSPMKGHSHVYWYRQLPEEGLKFMVYLQKENIIDESGMPKERFSAEFPKEGPSILRIQQVVRGDSAAYFCASSPPASGYYEQYFGPGTRLTVT.

The chain is built from TRBV25-1 and TRBJ2-1, with no clear D. The length of the CDR3 is 13 residues. V lost 3 bases to trimming and J lost 7 bases, with 10 bases between them. From germline, CDR1 is MGHDK and CDR2 SYGVNS. In DNA, the CDR3 is TGTGCCAGCAGTGACGTGGACGGGAATGAGCAGTTCTTC. This sequence encodes CASSDVDGNEQFF.

CDR3 DNA: TGTGCCAGTAGCGAGGCGGGACAGTCGGGCTACACCTTC. It yields the protein CASSEAGQSGYTF. The V call is TRBV19, the J call TRBJ1-2; 7 nucleotides agree with TRBD1. CDR1 LNHDA and CDR2 SQIVND come from the germline V gene (reference sequence). Unmatched junction bases numbered 9, after V lost 6 bases and J lost 8 bases. The CDR3 totals 13 residues. The full variable domain, completed using reference TRBV19 and TRBJ1-2, is DGGITQSPKYLFRKEGQNVTLSCEQNLNHDAMYWYRQDPGQGLRLIYYSQIVNDFQKGDIAEGYSVSREKKESFPLTVTSAQKNPTAFYLCASSEAGQSGYTFGSGTRLTVV.

This clone was seen only a few times. The chain carries TRBV28 and TRBJ1-3, with D unclear. Between the trimmed V and J ends, which lost 2 bases and 4 bases, there was a span of 12 bases. The CDR3 length is 15 residues. Germline V gene lookup returns CDR1 MDHEN and CDR2 SYDVKM. CDR3: CASSLPGEAGNTIYF. In DNA, the CDR3 is TGTGCCAGCAGTTTACCTGGAGAAGCCGGAAACACCATATATTTT.

The V gene is TRBV2, the J gene TRBJ2-3, with D perhaps TRBD2 (6 bases). The length of the CDR3 is 14 residues. The V end lost 4 bases, the J end lost 0 bases, and 8 bases lay between the germline ends. Germline CDR1 and CDR2: SNHLY and FYNNEI. For the CDR3, the DNA is TGTGCCAGCAGTGTGGGGACTAGCACAGATACGCAGTATTTT. Translated, it gives CASSVGTSTDTQYF.

The chain has TRBV2 and TRBJ1-5; maybe TRBD1 (6 bases). V shed 6 bases and J shed 2 bases, with 11 bases lying between them. The CDR3 runs 14 residues. CDR1 is SNHLY, CDR2 FYNNEI, per germline. CDR3 in DNA: TGTGCCAGCAGACAGGGAACGGGCAATCAGCCCCAGCATTTT. Amino acids: CASRQGTGNQPQHF.

This clone was observed a handful of times. The chain combines TRBV18 with TRBJ2-7; the D gene could be TRBD1 or TRBD2 (5 bases each). From germline, CDR1 is KGHSH and CDR2 LQKENI. The CDR3 length is 13 residues. V was clipped by 6 bases and J by 2 bases, with 11 bases between them. The chain's CDR3 is CASSRDVTYEQYF. CDR3 nucleotides: TGTGCCAGCTCCCGGGACGTAACCTACGAGCAGTACTTC.

For the CDR3, the DNA is TGTGCCAGCAGCCCGGGACAGTCCTATGGCTACACCTTC. Translated, it gives CASSPGQSYGYTF. The rearrangement links TRBV14 to TRBJ1-2, with TRBD1 identical over 7 bases. This CDR3 is 13 amino acids long. Germline CDR1 is SGHDN and CDR2 is FVKESK. V lost 4 bases to trimming and J lost 4 bases; unmatched junction nucleotides: 3.

The gene calls are TRBV7-8 and TRBJ2-1, with 11 bases matching TRBD2. V shed 1 base and J 10 bases; nucleotides not matched to a gene: 18. This CDR3 comprises 19 residues. Germline V gene data show CDR1 as SGHVS and CDR2 as FQNEAQ. The CDR3 region has the DNA TGTGCCAGCAGCTTAGAACCGGGACTAGCGGTTCCCCCAGCGTGGGAGCAGTTCTTC. This translates into CASSLEPGLAVPPAWEQFF. Full variable domain (rest looked up from reference TRBV7-8 and TRBJ2-1): GAGVSQSPRYKVAKRGQDVALRCDPISGHVSLFWYQQALGQGPEFLTYFQNEAQLDKSGLPSDRFFAERPEGSVSTLKIQRTQQEDSAVYLCASSLEPGLAVPPAWEQFFGPGTRLTVL.

The V gene is TRBV28, the J gene TRBJ2-7; 7 nucleotides match TRBD1. CDR1 MDHEN and CDR2 SYDVKM come from the germline V gene. This CDR3 contains 16 residues. Germline trimming cut 4 bases from V and 7 bases from J; bases unmatched to any gene: 16. CDR3 in amino acids: CASSSTPGQAIREQYF. The CDR3 region has the DNA TGTGCCAGCAGTTCCACCCCCGGACAGGCCATTCGGGAGCAGTACTTC.

This clone was detected once. A far bigger clonotype differs at one base, so this is likely a read error. In the same sample, other DNA sequences code for this CDR3. V is TRBV7-9 and J is TRBJ2-7; D is unclear. CDR1 SEHNR and CDR2 FQNEAQ come from the germline V gene (reference sequence). Between the trimmed V and J ends, which lost 3 bases and 4 bases, there was a span of 13 bases. This CDR3 is built from 14 residues. DNA for the CDR3: TGTGCCAGCAGCTTTGTCCCCGGGTCTTACGAGCAGTACTTC. Translation gives CASSFVPGSYEQYF.

This chain links TRBV30 with TRBJ1-5; perhaps TRBD1 as D (5 bases). Trimming cost V 1 base and J 7 bases, with 11 bases left between them. The CDR3 has 13 residues. Germline loops: CDR1 GTSNPN, CDR2 SVGIG (reference sequence). CDR3 coding DNA: TGTGCCTGGAGTGCCCAGGGTGGGCAGCCCCAGCATTTT. Amino acids: CAWSAQGGQPQHF.

The chain combines TRBV5-4 with TRBJ2-7; D is possibly TRBD2 (5 bases). Germline CDR1 SGHNT, CDR2 YYREEE (reference sequence). The CDR3 consists of 15 residues. Trimming removed 4 bases from V and 6 bases from J, with 20 bases in between. This CDR3 reads CASSPPPGSLTEQYF. The CDR3, as DNA: TGTGCCAGCAGCCCACCGCCGGGAAGTCTCACCGAGCAGTACTTC.

This clone came up a few times. The chain combines TRBV28 with TRBJ2-7; a weak D match, TRBD2 (6 bases). This CDR3 spans 16 amino acids. The germline V gene has CDR1 MDHEN and CDR2 SYDVKM. V was trimmed by 7 bases and J by 6 bases, leaving 25 bases between them. The DNA for the CDR3 is TGTGCCAGCACCCCGAGTGGGAGGAACTGGTCGGGCGAGCAGTACTTC. Translated, it gives CASTPSGRNWSGEQYF.

The chain combines TRBV7-3 with TRBJ2-5; 7 bases line up with TRBD1. There are 15 residues in the CDR3. Unmatched junction bases numbered 7, after V lost 5 bases and J lost 1 base. CDR1 SGHTA and CDR2 FQGTGA come from the germline V gene. The CDR3 sequence: CASSPGRGFQETQYF. The CDR3 coding sequence is TGTGCCAGCAGCCCCGGCAGGGGGTTCCAAGAGACCCAGTACTTC.

The chain recombines TRBV6-5 with TRBJ1-3; possibly TRBD1 for D (5 bases). V was shortened by 0 bases and J by 14 bases, with 17 bases between the two germline ends. From germline, CDR1 is MNHEY and CDR2 SVGAGI. The CDR3 loop spans 14 amino acids. CDR3 nucleotide sequence: TGTGCCAGCAGTTACTCGAGAGGGACCCCTCTCTTATATTTT. It specifies CASSYSRGTPLLYF.

This chain uses TRBV28 with TRBJ1-2; D gene unclear. Germline V CDR1 and CDR2: MDHEN, SYDVKM. V shed 3 bases and J shed 5 bases, with 13 bases lying between them. The CDR3 is made up of 14 amino acids. The CDR3 DNA follows: TGTGCCAGCAGTTTCAGAACGGGCTCTTATGGCTACACCTTC. This translates into CASSFRTGSYGYTF.

V usage is TRBV5-3 and J usage is TRBJ2-7; 10 bases align to TRBD1. TRBV5-3 qualifies as an ORF whose function is uncertain. The CDR3 extends over 15 amino acids. V dropped 4 bases and J dropped 3; count of bases not matched to a gene: 7. The chain's CDR3 is CARSIGTGEGYEQYF. The CDR3 region has the DNA TGTGCCAGAAGCATAGGGACAGGGGAGGGCTACGAGCAGTACTTC.

The table lists this clone with a few counts. Within the sample, other DNA sequences also encode this same CDR3. The chain combines TRBV28 with TRBJ1-2; 9 nucleotides match TRBD1. CDR1 and CDR2 from the germline V gene are MDHEN and SYDVKM. The CDR3 runs 16 residues. V dropped 5 bases and J dropped 2; count of bases not matched to a gene: 9. In DNA, the CDR3 is TGTGCCAGCAGTCTCCCCGGGACAGGGATCAACTATGGCTACACCTTC. Protein sequence: CASSLPGTGINYGYTF.